These 5 T cell receptor beta chains share one sample of origin, sequenced in a study of T cells in Graves' hyperthyroidism and ophthalmopathy. There were TCR beta CDR3 regions amplified from RNA transcripts. An initial round of RT-PCR targeting the TCR CDR3 relied on the HTBI primer set. Each CDR3 protein gets one entry after TCRdb re-called the multiplex PCR reads with MiXCR. The table shows fewer than 300,000 distinct CDR3 sequences, with about 16% occurring only once. The sequenced material came from blood. The source is a woman between 50 and 59 years old with Graves' hyperthyroidism that later progressed to Graves' ophthalmopathy.

This clonotype was recorded at least ten times. J is TRBJ2-2 and V is TRBV11-2; possible D gene TRBD2, 6 bases. Germline assignment: CDR1 SGHAT and CDR2 FQNNGV. Trimming cost V 4 bases and J 7 bases, with 10 bases left between them. This CDR3 is built from 13 residues. CDR3 protein: CASSSGTGGELFF. In nucleotides, the CDR3 is TGTGCCAGCAGCTCTGGGACTGGCGGGGAGCTGTTTTTT.

This clonotype was detected many times. CDR3 protein: CASSPHFATNEKLFF. CDR3 DNA sequence: TGTGCCAGCAGTCCCCATTTTGCAACTAATGAAAAACTGTTTTTT. The chain couples TRBV28 to TRBJ1-4; D ambiguous. Germline CDR1 reads MDHEN; CDR2 reads SYDVKM. This CDR3 spans 15 amino acids. Trimming removed 5 bases from V and 0 bases from J, with 10 bases in between.

This clonotype has at least ten counts. The CDR3 loop reads CASSLSRGPYEQYF. The CDR3 nucleotides read TGTGCCAGCAGTTTATCCAGGGGACCCTACGAGCAGTACTTC. J is TRBJ2-7 and V is TRBV28; weak D call: TRBD1 (6 bases). CDR3 length equals 14 residues. CDR1 is MDHEN and CDR2 is SYDVKM in the germline V gene. The V end was cut by 1 base, the J end by 2 bases, with 9 bases between.

In this sample, this clonotype turned up a few times. The DNA of the CDR3 is TGTGCCAGTAGTATCGCAGTAGCGAGCTCCTACAATGAGCAGTTCTTC. Its protein product is CASSIAVASSYNEQFF. The rearrangement uses TRBV19 and TRBJ2-1, with TRBD2 as a possible D gene (5 bases). Germline CDR1 is LNHDA and CDR2 is SQIVND (reference sequence). Trimming cost V 3 bases and J 0 bases, with 12 bases left between them. The CDR3 extends over 16 amino acids.

Many counts were recorded for this clonotype. This chain connects TRBV29-1 to TRBJ2-5, with 7 bases matching TRBD2. The CDR3 is made up of 13 amino acids. J gave up 5 bases and V 4 bases, and 7 bases lay outside the gene matches. CDR1 and CDR2 from the germline V gene are SQVTM and ANQGSEA. CDR3 loop: CSVASSGGETQYF. Written as DNA, the CDR3 is TGCAGCGTTGCCTCTAGCGGAGGGGAGACCCAGTACTTC.